Each of the 12 T cell receptor beta chains below was sequenced from the same sample in a study of response to subunit inactivated influenza vaccine. TCRdb analysed the RT-PCR reads with MiXCR anew, one entry per CDR3 protein. The data hold 300,000 to 350,000 distinct CDR3 sequences, with around 20% observed a single time. The sample consisted of PBMCs from blood, taken roughly 20 months after vaccination. These receptors came from a man between 50 and 70 years old who received an inactivated influenza vaccine.

This clonotype came up a few times. The V gene is TRBV11-2, the J gene TRBJ2-5; D unresolved. The CDR3 is 15 amino acids. Trimming removed 5 bases from V and 1 base from J, with 14 bases in between. Looked up from germline, CDR1 is SGHAT and CDR2 is FQNNGV. In nucleotides, the CDR3 is TGTGCCAGCAGCCAACCCCAACTCATCCAAGAGACCCAGTACTTC. This gives the protein CASSQPQLIQETQYF. The full variable domain, its missing parts supplied by reference TRBV11-2 and TRBJ2-5, is EAGVAQSPRYKIIEKRQSVAFWCNPISGHATLYWYQQILGQGPKLLIQFQNNGVVDDSQLPKDRFSAERLKGVDSTLKIQPAKLEDSAVYLCASSQPQLIQETQYFGPGTRLLVL.

Here the CDR3 reads CASSPTGLGGNQPQHF. The CDR3 nucleotides are TGTGCCAGCAGCCCGACAGGACTCGGGGGCAATCAGCCCCAGCATTTT. The chain combines TRBV7-9 with TRBJ1-5; D might be TRBD1 (6 bases). This CDR3 contains 16 residues. Per germline, CDR1 SEHNR and CDR2 FQNEAQ (reference sequence). V was trimmed by 5 bases and J by 2 bases, leaving 16 bases between them.

The chain couples TRBV12-3 or TRBV12-4 to TRBJ1-1, with unresolved D. With 3 bases removed from V and 1 base from J, the gap between germline ends came to 12 bases. This CDR3 comprises 15 residues. The DNA for the CDR3 is TGTGCCAGCAGTTTTTTCACCTCTTCGAACACTGAAGCTTTCTTT. This encodes CASSFFTSSNTEAFF.

The V and J genes are TRBV5-1 and TRBJ2-1, with 11 nucleotides matching TRBD2. J lost 10 bases, V lost 0 bases, and 9 bases had no gene match. This CDR3 is 16 amino acids long. The V gene's germline CDR1 is SGHRS and CDR2 YFSETQ. The CDR3 loop is CASSLAKGLAGGEQFF. The CDR3 bases are TGCGCCAGCAGCTTGGCAAAAGGGCTAGCGGGGGGCGAGCAGTTCTTC.

This clonotype was counted many times. This chain joins TRBV4-2 and TRBJ2-1, with D unresolved. This CDR3 has 17 amino acids. Deletions cut 3 bases from V and 6 bases from J, with 21 bases between. Germline CDR1 reads LGHNA; CDR2 reads YNFKEQ. The CDR3 sequence: CASSQGRTWGIGNEQFF. CDR3 coding DNA: TGTGCCAGCAGCCAGGGTCGTACTTGGGGTATTGGCAATGAGCAGTTCTTC.

V is TRBV20-1 and J is TRBJ2-5; 8 bases align to TRBD2. This CDR3 is 16 amino acids long. Trimming took 0 bases from V and 4 from J; bases not matched to a gene: 10. Germline lookup yields CDR1 DFQATT and CDR2 SNEGSKA (reference sequence). CDR3 amino acids: CSARDGGGRPPETQYF. CDR3 sequence (DNA): TGCAGTGCTAGAGATGGGGGCGGGAGGCCCCCAGAGACCCAGTACTTC.

This chain joins TRBV6-1 and TRBJ2-2; 7 bases match TRBD1. The V and J ends lost 6 bases and 1 base, in that order; junction bases with no gene match: 5. Germline lookup yields CDR1 MNHNS and CDR2 SASEGT. The CDR3 consists of 15 residues. DNA of the CDR3: TGTGCCAGCAGCCTGGACAGGTGGAACACCGGGGAGCTGTTTTTT. Protein: CASSLDRWNTGELFF.

The chain has TRBV20-1 and TRBJ1-4, with D perhaps TRBD1 (6 bases). This CDR3 is built from 14 residues. In germline, CDR1 is DFQATT, CDR2 SNEGSKA (reference sequence). V lost 6 bases to trimming and J lost 3 bases, with 14 bases between them. CDR3 sequence reads: CSATPGQPNEKLFF. CDR3 bases: TGCAGTGCAACGCCGGGACAACCTAATGAAAAACTGTTTTTT.

The sample holds a few counts of this clonotype. The rearrangement joins TRBV20-1 to TRBJ2-2; D is unclear. CDR1 and CDR2 (germline): DFQATT, SNEGSKA (reference sequence). V dropped 5 bases and J dropped 7 bases, with 5 bases sitting between them. The CDR3 runs to 10 residues. This CDR3 reads CSALHGELFF. CDR3 nucleotide sequence: TGCAGTGCTCTACACGGGGAGCTGTTTTTT.

This clonotype was seen more than once but under ten times. This sequence joins TRBV5-1 and TRBJ2-3, with TRBD2 matching 7 bases. This CDR3 has 13 residues. Per germline, CDR1 SGHRS and CDR2 YFSETQ. Trimming cost V 9 bases and J 2 bases; bases outside gene matches: 6. DNA of the CDR3: TGCGCCACCTCCGGGACTATCACAGATACGCAGTATTTT. It yields the protein CATSGTITDTQYF. The whole variable domain, remainder taken from reference TRBV5-1 and TRBJ2-3, is KAGVTQTPRYLIKTRGQQVTLSCSPISGHRSVSWYQQTPGQGLQFLFEYFSETQRNKGNFPGRFSGRQFSNSRSEMNVSTLELGDSALYLCATSGTITDTQYFGPGTRLTVL.

This clonotype was seen at least ten times. This chain connects TRBV12-3 or TRBV12-4 to TRBJ1-2, with a tentative D call TRBD1 (5 bases). CDR3 length: 11 amino acids. The germline V and J ends were trimmed by 6 bases and 5 bases, with 7 bases remaining between them. CDR3 nucleotides: TGTGCCAGCAGACAGGAATATGGCTACACCTTC. Translated: CASRQEYGYTF.

V usage is TRBV6-1 and J usage is TRBJ2-1; TRBD1 matches at 10 bases. From germline, CDR1 is MNHNS and CDR2 SASEGT. Trimming at V came to 6 bases and at J to 7 bases, leaving 9 bases not matched to a gene. The CDR3 has 15 residues. CDR3 region: CASRTPGQGTNEQFF. CDR3 nucleotides: TGTGCCAGCAGAACACCGGGACAGGGGACAAATGAGCAGTTCTTC.